The 5 T cell receptor beta chains reported below all come from one sample, sequenced in a study of Tregs in tolerant kidney transplant recipients. Mixed chimerism was transient after nonmyeloablative marrow transplants from related graft donors. TCRdb keeps only in-frame clones here, not all; method: immunoSEQ multiplex PCR. The table lists some 47,000 clones, roughly nine tenths of them singletons. The material was CD8+ T cells from blood (PBMCs), obtained 12 months after the transplant. These receptors all stem from a human patient who received a combined kidney and bone marrow transplant. The graft donor may be the source of some T cells.

This clone was counted a single time. V is TRBV13 and J is TRBJ1-2; perhaps TRBD1 as D (6 bases). This CDR3 comprises 12 residues. Between the trimmed V and J ends, which lost 2 bases and 8 bases, there was a span of 9 bases. Per germline, CDR1 PRHDT and CDR2 FYEKMQ (reference sequence). Here the CDR3 DNA reads TGTGCCAGCAGCTTACAGGGGAGCGGCTACACCTTC. It yields the protein CASSLQGSGYTF.

V gene TRBV19 combines with J gene TRBJ2-1; 8 bases agree with TRBD2. This CDR3 comprises 13 residues. The germline gives CDR1 LNHDA, CDR2 SQIVND (reference sequence). Trimming cost V 11 bases and J 8 bases; bases outside gene matches: 11. This CDR3 is CAVHGTRYYEQFF. The CDR3 DNA sequence: TGTGCCGTTCACGGGACTAGGTATTATGAGCAGTTCTTC.

The chain has TRBV13 and TRBJ2-5; maybe TRBD1 (5 bases). This CDR3 comprises 16 residues. CDR1 is PRHDT and CDR2 is FYEKMQ in the germline V gene (reference sequence). With 4 bases removed from V and 0 bases from J, the gap between germline ends came to 15 bases. The CDR3 bases are TGTGCCAGCAGCTCACAATGGGGCCAATACCAAGAGACCCAGTACTTC. It encodes CASSSQWGQYQETQYF.

This chain connects TRBV18 to TRBJ2-7; 7 positions match TRBD2. The germline V gene encodes CDR1 KGHSH and CDR2 LQKENI. Trimming at V came to 0 bases and at J to 5 bases, leaving 1 base not matched to a gene. CDR3 length: 13 amino acids. CDR3 DNA sequence: TGTGCCAGCTCACCACCGGCGGGGGACGAGCAGTACTTC. The encoded protein is CASSPPAGDEQYF. The full variable domain, with the rest looked up from reference TRBV18 and TRBJ2-7, is NAGVMQNPRHLVRRRGQEARLRCSPMKGHSHVYWYRQLPEEGLKFMVYLQKENIIDESGMPKERFSAEFPKEGPSILRIQQVVRGDSAAYFCASSPPAGDEQYFGPGTRLTVT.

The genes are TRBV19 and TRBJ1-5; tentative D call: TRBD1 (6 bases). Trimming shortened V by 8 bases and J by 8 bases, and 13 bases separated the two germline ends. Germline CDR1 LNHDA, CDR2 SQIVND (reference sequence). This CDR3 spans 12 amino acids. The CDR3 spells CASQGGYEPQHF. In DNA, the CDR3 is TGTGCCAGTCAAGGGGGATACGAGCCCCAGCATTTT. Combining the CDR3 with reference TRBV19 and TRBJ1-5 gives the whole variable domain DGGITQSPKYLFRKEGQNVTLSCEQNLNHDAMYWYRQDPGQGLRLIYYSQIVNDFQKGDIAEGYSVSREKKESFPLTVTSAQKNPTAFYLCASQGGYEPQHFGDGTRLSIL.